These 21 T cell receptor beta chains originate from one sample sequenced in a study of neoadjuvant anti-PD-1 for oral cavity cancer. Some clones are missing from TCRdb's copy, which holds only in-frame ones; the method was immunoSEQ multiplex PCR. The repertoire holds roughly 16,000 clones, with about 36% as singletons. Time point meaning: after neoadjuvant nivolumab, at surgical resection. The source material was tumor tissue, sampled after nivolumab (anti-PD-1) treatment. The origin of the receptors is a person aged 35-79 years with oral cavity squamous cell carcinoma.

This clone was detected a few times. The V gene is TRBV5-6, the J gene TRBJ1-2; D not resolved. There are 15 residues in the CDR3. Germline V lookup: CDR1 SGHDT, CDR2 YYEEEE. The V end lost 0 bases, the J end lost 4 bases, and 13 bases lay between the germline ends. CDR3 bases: TGTGCCAGCAGCTTGGACAGCGCTGGGAGCTATGGCTACACCTTC. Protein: CASSLDSAGSYGYTF. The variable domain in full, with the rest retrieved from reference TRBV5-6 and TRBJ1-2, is DAGVTQSPTHLIKTRGQQVTLRCSPKSGHDTVSWYQQALGQGPQFIFQYYEEEERQRGNFPDRFSGHQFPNYSSELNVNALLLGDSALYLCASSLDSAGSYGYTFGSGTRLTVV.

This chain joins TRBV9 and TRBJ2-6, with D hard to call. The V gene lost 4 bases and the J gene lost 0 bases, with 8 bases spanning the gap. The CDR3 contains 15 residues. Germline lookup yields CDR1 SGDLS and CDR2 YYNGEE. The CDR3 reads CASSRHISGANVLTF. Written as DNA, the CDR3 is TGTGCCAGCAGCAGACACATCTCTGGGGCCAACGTCCTGACTTTC.

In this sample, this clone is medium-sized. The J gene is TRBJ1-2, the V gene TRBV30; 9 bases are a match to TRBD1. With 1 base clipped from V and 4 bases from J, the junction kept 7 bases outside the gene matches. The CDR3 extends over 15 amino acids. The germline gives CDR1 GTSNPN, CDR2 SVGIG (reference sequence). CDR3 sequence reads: CAWSAPDRGIYGYTF. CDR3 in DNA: TGTGCCTGGAGTGCCCCGGACAGGGGAATCTATGGCTACACCTTC.

In nucleotides, the CDR3 is TGTGCCAGCAGCTTCCGGGACAGGGGAACCTACGAGCAGTACTTC. Translation gives CASSFRDRGTYEQYF. The chain is built from TRBV11-2 and TRBJ2-7; TRBD1 aligns across 10 bases. V dropped 3 bases and J dropped 2; count of bases not matched to a gene: 4. There are 15 residues in the CDR3. The germline gives CDR1 SGHAT, CDR2 FQNNGV.

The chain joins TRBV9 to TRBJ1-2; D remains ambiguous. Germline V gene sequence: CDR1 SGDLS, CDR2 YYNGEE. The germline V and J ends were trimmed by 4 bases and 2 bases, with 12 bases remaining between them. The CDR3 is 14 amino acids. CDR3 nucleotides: TGTGCCAGCAGCCCCCAAGGAGGGAACTATGGCTACACCTTC. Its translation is CASSPQGGNYGYTF.

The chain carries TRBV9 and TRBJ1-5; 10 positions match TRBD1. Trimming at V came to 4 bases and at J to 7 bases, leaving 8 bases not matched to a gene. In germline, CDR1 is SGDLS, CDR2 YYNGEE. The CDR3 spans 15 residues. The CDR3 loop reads CASSLTGTGDQPQHF. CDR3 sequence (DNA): TGTGCCAGCAGCCTAACGGGGACAGGGGACCAGCCCCAGCATTTT.

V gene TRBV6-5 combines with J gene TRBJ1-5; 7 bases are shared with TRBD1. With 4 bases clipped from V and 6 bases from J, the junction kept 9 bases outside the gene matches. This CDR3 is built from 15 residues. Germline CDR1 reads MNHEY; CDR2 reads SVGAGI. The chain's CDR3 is CASSSPGGWSQPQHF. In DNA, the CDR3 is TGTGCCAGCAGTTCCCCAGGGGGATGGTCTCAGCCCCAGCATTTT.

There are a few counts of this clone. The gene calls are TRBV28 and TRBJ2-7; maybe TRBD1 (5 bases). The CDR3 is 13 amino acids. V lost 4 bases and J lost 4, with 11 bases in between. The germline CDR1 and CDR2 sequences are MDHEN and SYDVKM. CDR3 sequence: CASSWVQGYEQYF. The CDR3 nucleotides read TGTGCCAGCAGTTGGGTTCAGGGTTACGAGCAGTACTTC.

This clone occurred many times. This chain's CDR3 is CASSPSRDSSYNEQFF. The CDR3 DNA is TGCGCCAGCAGCCCCAGCCGGGATAGCTCCTACAATGAGCAGTTCTTC. The chain combines TRBV5-1 with TRBJ2-1, with TRBD2 as a possible D gene (5 bases). This CDR3 has 16 amino acids. The germline V and J ends were trimmed by 4 bases and 0 bases, with 14 bases remaining between them. The germline V gene encodes CDR1 SGHRS and CDR2 YFSETQ.

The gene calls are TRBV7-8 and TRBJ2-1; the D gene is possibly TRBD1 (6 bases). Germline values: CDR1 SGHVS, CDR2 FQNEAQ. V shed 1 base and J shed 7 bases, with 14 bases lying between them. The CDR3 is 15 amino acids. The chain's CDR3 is CASSLEGVKANEQFF. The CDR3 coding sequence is TGTGCCAGCAGCTTAGAGGGGGTGAAGGCGAATGAGCAGTTCTTC.

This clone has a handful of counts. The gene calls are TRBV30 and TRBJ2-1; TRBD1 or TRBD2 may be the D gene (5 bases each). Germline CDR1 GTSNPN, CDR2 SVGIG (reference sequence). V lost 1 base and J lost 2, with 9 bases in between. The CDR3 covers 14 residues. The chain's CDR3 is CAWSGGYAYNEQFF. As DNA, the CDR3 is TGTGCCTGGAGTGGGGGGTACGCCTACAATGAGCAGTTCTTC.

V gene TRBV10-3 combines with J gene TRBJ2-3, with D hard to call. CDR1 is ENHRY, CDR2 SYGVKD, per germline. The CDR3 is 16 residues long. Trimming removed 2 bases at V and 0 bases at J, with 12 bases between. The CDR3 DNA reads TGTGCCATCAGTGAGCTTGGTCCTACTAGCACAGATACGCAGTATTTT. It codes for CAISELGPTSTDTQYF.

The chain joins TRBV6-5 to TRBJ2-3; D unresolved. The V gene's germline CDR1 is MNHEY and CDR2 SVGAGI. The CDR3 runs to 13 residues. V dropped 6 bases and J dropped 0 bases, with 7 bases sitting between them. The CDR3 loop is CASSWISTDTQYF. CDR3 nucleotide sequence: TGTGCCAGCAGCTGGATAAGCACAGATACGCAGTATTTT.

Written as DNA, the CDR3 is TGTGCCAGCAGCCTGAGACAGGCCCACACAGATACGCAGTATTTT. Its protein product is CASSLRQAHTDTQYF. The rearrangement links TRBV7-2 to TRBJ2-3; TRBD1 might be the D (6 bases). Germline values: CDR1 SGHTA, CDR2 FQGNSA. The length of the CDR3 is 15 residues. V was cut by 5 bases and J by 2 bases, with 14 bases left in between.

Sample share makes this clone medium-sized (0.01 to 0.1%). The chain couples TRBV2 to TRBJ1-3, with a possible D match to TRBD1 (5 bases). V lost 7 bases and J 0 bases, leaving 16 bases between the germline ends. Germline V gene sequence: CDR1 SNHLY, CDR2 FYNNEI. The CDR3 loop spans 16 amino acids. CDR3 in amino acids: CASTNRGGFSGNTIYF. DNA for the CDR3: TGTGCCAGCACCAACCGGGGGGGGTTCTCTGGAAACACCATATATTTT.

This CDR3 reads CASKENRGRTEAFF. DNA of the CDR3: TGTGCCAGCAAGGAAAACAGGGGGCGGACTGAAGCTTTCTTT. The V and J genes are TRBV6-5 and TRBJ1-1; 9 bases agree with TRBD1. The CDR3 has 14 residues. V lost 7 bases, J lost 5 bases, and 8 bases stayed unmatched. CDR1 MNHEY and CDR2 SVGAGI come from the germline V gene.

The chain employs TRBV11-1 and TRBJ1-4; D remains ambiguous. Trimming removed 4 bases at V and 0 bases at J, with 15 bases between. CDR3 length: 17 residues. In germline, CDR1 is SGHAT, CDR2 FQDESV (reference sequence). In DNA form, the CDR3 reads TGTGCCAGCAGCTACACGGTCTCCTCTGCAACTAATGAAAAACTGTTTTTT. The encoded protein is CASSYTVSSATNEKLFF.

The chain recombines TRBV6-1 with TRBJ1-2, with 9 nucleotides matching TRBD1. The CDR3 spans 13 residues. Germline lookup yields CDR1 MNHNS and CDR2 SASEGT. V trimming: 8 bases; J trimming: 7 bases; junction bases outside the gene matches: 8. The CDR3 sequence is CASARDRVGGYTF. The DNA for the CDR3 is TGTGCCAGCGCCCGGGACAGGGTGGGTGGCTACACCTTC.

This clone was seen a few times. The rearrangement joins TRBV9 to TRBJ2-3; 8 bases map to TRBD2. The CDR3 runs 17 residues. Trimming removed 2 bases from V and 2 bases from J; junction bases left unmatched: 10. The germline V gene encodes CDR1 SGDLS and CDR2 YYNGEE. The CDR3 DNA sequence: TGTGCCAGCAGCGTGGGCACCATAGCGGGGTTCACAGATACGCAGTATTTT. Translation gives CASSVGTIAGFTDTQYF.

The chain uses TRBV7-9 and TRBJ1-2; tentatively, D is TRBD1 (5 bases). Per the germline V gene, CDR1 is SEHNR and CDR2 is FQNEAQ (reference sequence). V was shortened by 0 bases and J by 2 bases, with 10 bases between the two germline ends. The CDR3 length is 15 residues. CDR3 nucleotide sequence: TGTGCCAGCAGCTTAGCGGCGGAGGGGAACTATGGCTACACCTTC. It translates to CASSLAAEGNYGYTF.

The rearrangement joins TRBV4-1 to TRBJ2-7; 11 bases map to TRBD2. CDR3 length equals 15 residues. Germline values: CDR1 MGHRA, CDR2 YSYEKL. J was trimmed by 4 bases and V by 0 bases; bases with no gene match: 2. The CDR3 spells CASSQDSGGVYEQYF. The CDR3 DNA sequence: TGCGCCAGCAGCCAAGATAGCGGGGGGGTTTACGAGCAGTACTTC.